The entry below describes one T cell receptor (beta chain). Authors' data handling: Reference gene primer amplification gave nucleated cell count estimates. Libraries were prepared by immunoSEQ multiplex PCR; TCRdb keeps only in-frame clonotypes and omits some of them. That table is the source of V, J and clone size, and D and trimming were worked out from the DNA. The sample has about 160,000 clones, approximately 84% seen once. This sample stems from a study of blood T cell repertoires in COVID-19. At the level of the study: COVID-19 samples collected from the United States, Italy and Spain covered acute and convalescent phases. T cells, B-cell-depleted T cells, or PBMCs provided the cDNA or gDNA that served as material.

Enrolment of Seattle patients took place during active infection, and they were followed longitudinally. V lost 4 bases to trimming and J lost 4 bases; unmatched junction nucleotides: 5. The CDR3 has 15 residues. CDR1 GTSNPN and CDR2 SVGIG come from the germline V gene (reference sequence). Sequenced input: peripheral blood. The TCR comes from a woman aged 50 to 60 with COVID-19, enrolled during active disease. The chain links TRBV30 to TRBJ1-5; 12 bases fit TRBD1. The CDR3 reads CAWNPGQGANQPQHF. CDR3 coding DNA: TGTGCCTGGAACCCGGGACAGGGGGCTAATCAGCCCCAGCATTTT. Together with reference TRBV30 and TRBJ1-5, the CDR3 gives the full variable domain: SQTIHQWPATLVQPVGSPLSLECTVEGTSNPNLYWYRQAAGRGLQLLFYSVGIGQISSEVPQNLSASRPQDRQFILSSKKLLLSDSGFYLCAWNPGQGANQPQHFGDGTRLSIL.